This T cell receptor beta chain was recorded in a study of T cells generated in artificial thymic organoids (dated 2017 in TCRdb). Some background on the complete study: TCR alpha and beta CDR3 repertoires of in vitro artificial thymic organoid-derived CD8 single positive T cells were compared with thymic and peripheral blood naive CD8 T cells. The displayed repertoire sequencing data were described as being representative of three independent experiments. General findings and caveats noted by the study authors: Organoid-derived T cells did not show skewed Valpha or Vbeta usage, which argues against unconventional lineages or clonal expansions being dominant. Physiological TCR clonotype diversity, comparable to that of thymic and blood naive CD8 T cells, was observed in organoid-derived CD8 single positive T cells.

CDR1 and CDR2, per the germline V gene, are SGHRS and YFSETQ. Including the terminal cysteine and phenylalanine, the CDR3 comprises 15 residues. The DNA shown is the 45-base CDR3, in frame from base 1. V is shortened by 4 bases, J by 5 bases, and the region joining them spans 19 bases. By share, this clonotype ranks as medium-sized (0.01 to 0.1%). What antigen it recognizes has not been identified. No quality values exist for individual bases; no much larger clone is one base distant. Artificial thymic organoids were built by aggregating human HSPCs with MS5 murine stromal cells transduced with human DLL1, cultured at an air-liquid interface. Hematopoietic stem and progenitor cells that were CD34+CD3-, FACS-purified and depleted of residual T cells served as the seed cells for the organoids. Organoids were cultured in serum-free RB27 medium: RPMI 1640 supplemented with B27, FLT3L, IL-7 and ascorbic acid. Before RNA extraction, CD3+TCRalphabeta+CD8 single positive T cells from organoids and thymus were sorted by FACS. Total RNA was purified from about 40,000 to 200,000 sorted cells per sample with the RNeasy Micro kit, and quality checked on an Agilent RNA 6000 Nano chip.

TCRalpha and TCRbeta libraries were amplified separately by semi-nested PCR with Advantage 2 and reverse primers in the TRAC or TRBC constant regions. Between 3.5 and 500 ng of total RNA was used as input for first-strand cDNA synthesis. TCR cDNA libraries were generated by 5'-RACE using the SMARTer PCR cDNA Synthesis kit, with a poly-dT primer employed for first-strand synthesis. The semi-nested reverse primers in the constant regions carried 5-nucleotide sample-specific barcodes, and the PCR products were cleaned up with the Zymo DNA Clean and Concentrator-5 kit. Up to ten barcoded samples were pooled, ligated to Illumina adaptors and sequenced as 2 x 150 bp paired-end reads on an Illumina MiSeq. The authors' analysis ran thus. Demultiplexed reads were aligned with BLAT to a custom library of all human TRAV, TRAJ, TRBV, TRBD and TRBJ combinations from IMGT. The best BLAT hits were picked using pslCDnaFilter (-maxAligns=1, -ignoreIntrons), and custom Perl scripts were used to calculate clonotype frequencies. TCRdb reprocessed the public reads (quality trimming at Q25 with fastp, clone calling with MiXCR) and kept in-frame beta chains. Rows merge per CDR3 protein into single entries with the most common DNA and genes. The authors' filters were not applied to this entry. This sample gives about 5,400 distinct CDR3 sequences in total; 25% to 30% of them show up just once. In total, the top ten clones hold under 3.5% of the sample.

The sequenced material came from naive CD8+ T cells grown in artificial thymic organoids from cord blood stem and progenitor cells. The sample's cell subset or site label, decoded: CD3+TCRalphabeta+CD8SP T cells; for blood, CD45RO-CCR7+ naive CD8+ T cells. The chain is assembled from TRBV5-1 and TRBJ2-7; possibly the D gene is TRBD2, per 7 matching bases. This receptor was identified in a human donor who gave cord blood stem cells for thymic organoid culture, a cardiac surgery patient who gave postnatal thymus, or a blood donor (not recorded which). The DNA is as follows: TGCGCCAGCAGCCTGGAGGGGGGAGGGCCAAACGAGCAGTACTTC. Translation gives CASSLEGGGPNEQYF.